This T cell receptor (beta chain) stems from a study of cytomegalovirus exposure and HLA in healthy donors. This CDR3 is 15 amino acids long. Germline-derived CDR1 and CDR2 are MNHEY and SVGAGI. V was clipped by 5 bases and J by 1 base, with 12 bases between them. PCR employed 60 Vbeta and 13 Jbeta primers. TCRdb keeps only in-frame clones here, not all; method: immunoSEQ multiplex PCR. This repertoire shows about 120,000 clones, roughly four fifths found once; its top ten account for roughly 3.5%. This clone has only a few counts. The sequence derives from a woman in her 30s in good health and CMV-seropositive. Sequencing used PBMCs. The gene calls are TRBV6-5 and TRBJ2-1, with a tentative D call TRBD2 (6 bases). The CDR3 coding sequence is TGTGCCAGCAGTCCATGGCGGGGATCCTACAATGAGCAGTTCTTC. Its protein is CASSPWRGSYNEQFF.